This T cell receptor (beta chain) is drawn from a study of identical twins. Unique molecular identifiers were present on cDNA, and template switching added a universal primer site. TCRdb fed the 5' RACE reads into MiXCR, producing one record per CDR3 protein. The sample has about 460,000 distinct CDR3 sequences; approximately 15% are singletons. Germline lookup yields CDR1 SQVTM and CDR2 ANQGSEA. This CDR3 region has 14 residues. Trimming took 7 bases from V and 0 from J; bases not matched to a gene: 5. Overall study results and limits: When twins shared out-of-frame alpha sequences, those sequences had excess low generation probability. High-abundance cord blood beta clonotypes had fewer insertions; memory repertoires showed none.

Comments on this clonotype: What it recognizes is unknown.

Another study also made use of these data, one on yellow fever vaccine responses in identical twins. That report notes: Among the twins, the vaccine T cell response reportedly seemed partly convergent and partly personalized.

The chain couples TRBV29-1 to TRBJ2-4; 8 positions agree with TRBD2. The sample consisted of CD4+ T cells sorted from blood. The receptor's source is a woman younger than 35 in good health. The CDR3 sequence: CSAIAGLAKNIQYF. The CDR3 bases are TGCAGCGCAATAGCGGGACTAGCCAAAAACATTCAGTACTTC.